This TCR beta chain is drawn from a study of PD-1 blockade in classical Hodgkin lymphoma (dated by TCRdb to 2019 to 2021). With respect to the entire study: Nivolumab dosing was 3 mg/kg intravenously every 2 weeks, continuing until either disease progression or unacceptable toxicity. To define a peripheral blood immune signature of response to PD-1 blockade in classical Hodgkin lymphoma, the study combined TCR beta sequencing with CyTOF.

Trimming removed 3 bases from V and 4 bases from J, leaving 18 bases between the germline ends. Looking up the germline V gene yields CDR1 MNHNS and CDR2 SASEGT. The CDR3 spans 16 residues, from the cysteine through the phenylalanine. Of the read, only the CDR3 DNA is kept; its 48 bases are in frame from base 1. The Qiagen DNeasy kit was used to extract genomic DNA both from unsorted PBMCs and from the negatively selected CD4+ and CD8+ fractions. Amplification of TCR beta CDR3 regions was done by immunoSEQ multiplex PCR with primers that anneal to V and J segments. Amplification bias was minimized using a synthetic immune receptor repertoire, and residual bias was removed computationally after sequencing. For the original study's pipeline: Custom Python scripts were used to quantify repertoire diversity as the Shannon entropy index. Unsorted, CD4+ and CD8+ repertoires were analyzed separately, except for combined analyses in which CD4+ and CD8+ sequences were merged in silico. Clonal expansion was defined as a frequency increase of at least 2-fold after treatment compared with C1D1, and clones undetected at baseline were assigned a pseudocount of 0.5. Clones with 0 or 1 copy at C1D1 were classified as singleton clones, and clones with 2 or more copies were classified as non-singleton clones. Clones expanded in unsorted samples were labelled as CD4+, CD8+ or unknown by matching protein sequences in sorted samples from the same patient. Wilcoxon tests on paired samples were used to test diversity changes from C1D1 to C4D1. TCRdb's version of the immuneACCESS table is confined to in-frame rearrangements and falls short of the full clone set. An unresolved V gene accounts for under half of the shortfall where checked; the remainder is of unknown origin. V, J and clone size were drawn from that table, and D and trimming were deduced from the DNA. In all, the sample holds about 20,000 clones, and 65% to 80% of those were seen once. 20% to 25% of the sample is held by the ten biggest clonotypes.

According to the study, the label for this sample's time point signals: cycle 4 day 1 (C4D1), after about 6 weeks of nivolumab. Every trial patient had relapsed after autologous stem cell transplantation, and cohorts A, B and C differed in prior brentuximab vedotin exposure. The trial cohort included 56 patients with relapsed/refractory classical Hodgkin lymphoma, and each patient had a best overall response of complete response, partial response or progressive disease. Trial patients were treated with single-agent nivolumab in the multi-cohort phase II CheckMate 205 trial. An independent review committee assessed best overall response by applying the 2007 International Working Group response criteria. Trial PBMCs were collected immediately before nivolumab initiation (C1D1) and during therapy at cycle 2 day 1 and cycle 4 day 1. After peripheral blood was drawn into 8 mL Vacutainer Cell Preparation Tubes, PBMCs were isolated by centrifugation and then cryopreserved.

The research as a whole found: The study was restricted to a single clinical trial cohort, and the causes of repertoire differences, possibly disease activity or prior therapy, were left undefined. Trial patients achieving complete response had baseline diversity similar to newly diagnosed patients, whereas partial responders and progressors had significantly lower diversity. Lower diversity was seen in patients whose nivolumab began less than 1 year after ASCT, and these patients were left out of later analyses so that immune reconstitution would not confound the results. Baseline TCR diversity was reported to be lower in newly diagnosed patients than in healthy donors and to be lower still in relapsed/refractory patients. CD4+ but not CD8+ TCR diversity rose significantly by C4D1 (p=0.0027 vs p=0.16), most apparent in complete responders (p=0.02).

The table lists this clone with a few counts. Its antigen specificity is not known. No base quality information exists; no much larger clone differs at one position. Sequencing used peripheral blood mononuclear cells (PBMCs), obtained before the fourth cycle of nivolumab. In this chain, TRBV6-1 is recombined with TRBJ1-2; the D gene assignment is ambiguous. The TCR originated in a human donor with classical Hodgkin lymphoma. The DNA is as follows: TGTGCCAGCAGTGACACAGCCGGAACCCTTAGCTATGGCTACACCTTC. This gives the protein CASSDTAGTLSYGYTF.